This T cell receptor beta chain was captured by sequencing in a study of cytomegalovirus exposure and HLA in healthy donors. Study outcomes and limitations: TCR beta chains numbering more than 150 were designated cytomegalovirus-associated.

This clone was seen a few times. Its antigen remains unidentified. At the DNA level, this CDR3 is encoded by other sequences in the same sample as well. Researchers ran the PCR with 60 Vbeta and 13 Jbeta primers. Profiling relied on immunoSEQ multiplex PCR, and the TCRdb table lists in-frame clones only, not all of them. The data contain more than 95,000 clones, about 10% of them singletons. V shed 4 bases and J shed 2 bases, with 14 bases lying between them. The V gene's germline CDR1 is SGHRS and CDR2 YFSETQ. The CDR3 has 15 amino acids. The rearrangement uses TRBV5-1 and TRBJ2-3; D unresolved. The receptor comes from a man aged 30-40 years in good health and CMV-seronegative. The sequencing sample was made of PBMCs. The CDR3 spells CASSLGYTFTDTQYF. The CDR3 bases are TGCGCCAGCAGCCTCGGGTATACATTCACAGATACGCAGTATTTT.